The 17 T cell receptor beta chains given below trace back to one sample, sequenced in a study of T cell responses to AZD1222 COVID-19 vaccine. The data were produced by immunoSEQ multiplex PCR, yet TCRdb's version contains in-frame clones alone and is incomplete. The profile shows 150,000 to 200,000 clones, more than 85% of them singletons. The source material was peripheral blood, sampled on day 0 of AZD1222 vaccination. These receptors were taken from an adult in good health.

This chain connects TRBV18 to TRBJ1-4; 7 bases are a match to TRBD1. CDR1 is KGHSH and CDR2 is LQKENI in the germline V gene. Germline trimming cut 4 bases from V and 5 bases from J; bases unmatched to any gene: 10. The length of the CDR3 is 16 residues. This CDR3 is CASSLKPRDSNEKLFF. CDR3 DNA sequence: TGTGCCAGCTCACTCAAACCCCGGGACAGCAATGAAAAACTGTTTTTT. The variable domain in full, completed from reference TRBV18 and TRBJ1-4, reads NAGVMQNPRHLVRRRGQEARLRCSPMKGHSHVYWYRQLPEEGLKFMVYLQKENIIDESGMPKERFSAEFPKEGPSILRIQQVVRGDSAAYFCASSLKPRDSNEKLFFGSGTQLSVL.

The CDR3 region has the DNA TGTGCCAGCAGACAGGACCCCAGAAACACCATATATTTT. It specifies CASRQDPRNTIYF. The chain combines TRBV6-5 with TRBJ1-3; D is perhaps TRBD1 (5 bases). Trimming left V 6 bases short and J 5 bases short, with 11 bases between. CDR1 and CDR2 (germline): MNHEY, SVGAGI. This CDR3 is 13 amino acids long.

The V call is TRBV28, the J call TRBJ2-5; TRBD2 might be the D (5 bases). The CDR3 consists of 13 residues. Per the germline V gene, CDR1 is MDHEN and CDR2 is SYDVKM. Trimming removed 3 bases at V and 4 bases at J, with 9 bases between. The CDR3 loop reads CASSFGGRETQYF. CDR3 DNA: TGTGCCAGCAGTTTCGGTGGGAGAGAGACCCAGTACTTC.

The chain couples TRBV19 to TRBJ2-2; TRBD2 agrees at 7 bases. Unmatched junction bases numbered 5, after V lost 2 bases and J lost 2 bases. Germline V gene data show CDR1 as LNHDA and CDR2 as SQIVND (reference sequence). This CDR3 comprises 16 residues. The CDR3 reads CASSILPSGNTGELFF. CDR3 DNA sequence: TGTGCCAGTAGTATACTTCCTAGCGGAAACACCGGGGAGCTGTTTTTT.

CDR3 coding DNA: TGTGCCAGCAGCGGTCCCGGGGGGGGCAAAAACATTCAGTACTTC. Its translation: CASSGPGGGKNIQYF. The genes are TRBV9 and TRBJ2-4, with 8 bases matching TRBD2. The CDR3 totals 15 residues. V dropped 3 bases and J dropped 3; count of bases not matched to a gene: 5. Germline CDR1 SGDLS, CDR2 YYNGEE.

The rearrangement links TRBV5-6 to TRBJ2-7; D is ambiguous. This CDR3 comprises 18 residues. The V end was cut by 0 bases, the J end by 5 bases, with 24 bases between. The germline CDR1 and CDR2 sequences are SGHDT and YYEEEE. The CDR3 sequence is CASSLVGSHEQFPNEQYF. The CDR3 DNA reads TGTGCCAGCAGCTTGGTAGGGTCACACGAGCAGTTCCCCAACGAGCAGTACTTC.

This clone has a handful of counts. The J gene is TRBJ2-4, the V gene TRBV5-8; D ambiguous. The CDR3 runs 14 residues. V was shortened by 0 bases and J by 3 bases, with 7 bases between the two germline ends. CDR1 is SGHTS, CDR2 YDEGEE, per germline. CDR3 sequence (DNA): TGTGCCAGCAGCTTGGCGCCGGGCAAAAACATTCAGTACTTC. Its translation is CASSLAPGKNIQYF.

The CDR3 nucleotides are TGTGCCAGCAGCTTAATTCCCTCCTACAATGAGCAGTTCTTC. Translated, it gives CASSLIPSYNEQFF. The chain has TRBV7-3 and TRBJ2-1; D gene unclear. The CDR3 consists of 14 residues. V dropped 1 base and J dropped 0 bases, with 4 bases sitting between them. Germline V gene sequence: CDR1 SGHTA, CDR2 FQGTGA. Complete variable domain (other parts from reference TRBV7-3 and TRBJ2-1): GAGVSQTPSNKVTEKGKYVELRCDPISGHTALYWYRQSLGQGPEFLIYFQGTGAADDSGLPNDRFFAVRPEGSVSTLKIQRTERGDSAVYLCASSLIPSYNEQFFGPGTRLTVL.

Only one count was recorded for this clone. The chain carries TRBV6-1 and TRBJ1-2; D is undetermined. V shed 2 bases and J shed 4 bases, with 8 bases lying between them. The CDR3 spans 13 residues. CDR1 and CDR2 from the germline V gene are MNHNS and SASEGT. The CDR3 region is CASSEWGGYGYTF. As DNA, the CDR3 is TGTGCCAGCAGTGAATGGGGAGGCTATGGCTACACCTTC.

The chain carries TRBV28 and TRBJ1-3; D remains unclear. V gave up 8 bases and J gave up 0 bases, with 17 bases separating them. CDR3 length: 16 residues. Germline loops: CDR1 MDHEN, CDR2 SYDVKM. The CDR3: CASFEQSRASGNTIYF. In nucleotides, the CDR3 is TGTGCCAGCTTCGAGCAGTCTAGGGCCTCTGGAAACACCATATATTTT.

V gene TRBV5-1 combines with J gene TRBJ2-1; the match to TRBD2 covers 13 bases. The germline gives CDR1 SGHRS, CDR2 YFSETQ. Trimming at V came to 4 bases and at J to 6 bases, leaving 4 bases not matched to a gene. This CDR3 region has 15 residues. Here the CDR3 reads CASSMGLAGSNEQFF. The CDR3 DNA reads TGCGCCAGCAGCATGGGACTAGCGGGAAGCAATGAGCAGTTCTTC.

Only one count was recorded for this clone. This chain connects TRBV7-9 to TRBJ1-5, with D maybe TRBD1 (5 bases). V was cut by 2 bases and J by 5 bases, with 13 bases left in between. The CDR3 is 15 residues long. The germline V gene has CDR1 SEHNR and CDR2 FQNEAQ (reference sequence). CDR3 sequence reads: CASSLKGGVDQPQHF. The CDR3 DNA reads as TGTGCCAGCAGCTTAAAGGGAGGGGTGGATCAGCCCCAGCATTTT.

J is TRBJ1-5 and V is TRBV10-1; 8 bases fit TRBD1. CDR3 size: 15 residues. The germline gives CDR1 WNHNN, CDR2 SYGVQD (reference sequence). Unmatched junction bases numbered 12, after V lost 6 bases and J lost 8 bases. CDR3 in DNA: TGCGCCAGCAGGCATTCCGGGACAGGCACGAAGCCCCAGCATTTT. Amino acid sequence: CASRHSGTGTKPQHF.

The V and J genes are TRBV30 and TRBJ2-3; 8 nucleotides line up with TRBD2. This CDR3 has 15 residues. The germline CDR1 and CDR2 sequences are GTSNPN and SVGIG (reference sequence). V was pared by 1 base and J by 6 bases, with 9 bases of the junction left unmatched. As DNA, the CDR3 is TGTGCCTGGAGTGCCCCCGGGAGGGACGAGGATACGCAGTATTTT. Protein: CAWSAPGRDEDTQYF.

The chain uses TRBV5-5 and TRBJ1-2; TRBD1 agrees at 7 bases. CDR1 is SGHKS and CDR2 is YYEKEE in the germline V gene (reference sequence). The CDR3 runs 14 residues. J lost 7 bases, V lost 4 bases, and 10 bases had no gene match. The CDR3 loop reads CASSLTGSKGGYTF. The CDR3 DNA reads TGTGCCAGCAGCCTGACAGGGAGTAAGGGTGGCTACACCTTC. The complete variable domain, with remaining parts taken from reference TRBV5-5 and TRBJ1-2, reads DAGVTQSPTHLIKTRGQQVTLRCSPISGHKSVSWYQQVLGQGPQFIFQYYEKEERGRGNFPDRFSARQFPNYSSELNVNALLLGDSALYLCASSLTGSKGGYTFGSGTRLTVV.

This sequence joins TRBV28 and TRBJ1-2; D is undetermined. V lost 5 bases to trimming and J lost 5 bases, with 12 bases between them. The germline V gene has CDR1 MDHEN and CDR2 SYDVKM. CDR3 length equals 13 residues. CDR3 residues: CASSLRPQYGYTF. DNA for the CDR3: TGTGCCAGCAGTCTCCGCCCCCAGTATGGCTACACCTTC.

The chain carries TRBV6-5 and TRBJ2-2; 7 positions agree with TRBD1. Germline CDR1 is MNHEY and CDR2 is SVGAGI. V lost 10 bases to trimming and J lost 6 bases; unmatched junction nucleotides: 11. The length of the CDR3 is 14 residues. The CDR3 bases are TGTGCCACCCACGACAGGGCCCACTCCGGGGAGCTGTTTTTT. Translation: CATHDRAHSGELFF.